This T cell receptor (beta chain) originates from a study of T cell responses to AZD1222 COVID-19 vaccine. Study-level results: Clonal diversity may have been underestimated, and the donors were mostly white British, with more females than males. The number of AZD1222 recipients seropositive at baseline was only five to seven.

Combined were second doses at about 4 or about 12 weeks. Measured with immunoSEQ multiplex PCR; TCRdb has only the in-frame clones, and not every one. The table has roughly 120,000 clones, 80% to 95% seen once. Points on this clone: The antigen remains unidentified.

CDR1 and CDR2 from the germline V gene are GTSNPN and SVGIG (reference sequence). The ends were cut back, 4 bases at V and 2 bases at J, with 9 bases in the middle. This CDR3 has 13 residues. The receptor was derived from an adult who received the AZD1222 COVID-19 vaccine. Here the sequenced sample was peripheral blood, taken 28 days after the second AZD1222 dose. The rearrangement joins TRBV30 to TRBJ2-1; possibly TRBD2 for D (6 bases). The CDR3, as DNA: TGTGCCTGGACCGGGACTCCCTACAATGAGCAGTTCTTC. Translating it yields CAWTGTPYNEQFF.